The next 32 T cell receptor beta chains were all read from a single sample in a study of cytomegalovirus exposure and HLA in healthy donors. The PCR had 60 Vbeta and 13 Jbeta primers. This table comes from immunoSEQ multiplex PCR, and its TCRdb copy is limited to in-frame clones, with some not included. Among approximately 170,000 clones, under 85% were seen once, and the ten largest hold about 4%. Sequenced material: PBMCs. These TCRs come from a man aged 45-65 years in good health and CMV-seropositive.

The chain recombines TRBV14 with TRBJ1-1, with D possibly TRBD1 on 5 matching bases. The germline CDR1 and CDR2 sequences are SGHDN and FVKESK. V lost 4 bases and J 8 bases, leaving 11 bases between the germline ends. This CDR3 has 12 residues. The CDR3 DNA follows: TGTGCCAGCAGCCTACACGGGGGGGAAGCTTTCTTT. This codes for CASSLHGGEAFF.

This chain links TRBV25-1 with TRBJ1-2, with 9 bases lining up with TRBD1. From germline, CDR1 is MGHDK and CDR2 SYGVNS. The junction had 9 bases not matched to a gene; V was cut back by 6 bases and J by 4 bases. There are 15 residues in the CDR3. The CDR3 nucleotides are TGTGCCAGCAGCCCTCCGGGACAGGGCATCTATGGCTACACCTTC. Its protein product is CASSPPGQGIYGYTF.

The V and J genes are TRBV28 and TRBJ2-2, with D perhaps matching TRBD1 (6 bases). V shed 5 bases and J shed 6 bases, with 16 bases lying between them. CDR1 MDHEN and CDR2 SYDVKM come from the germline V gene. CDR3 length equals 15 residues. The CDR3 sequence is CASSDGQLSSGELFF. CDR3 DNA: TGTGCCAGCAGTGATGGACAGTTATCCTCCGGGGAGCTGTTTTTT.

CDR3 nucleotides: TGTGCCAGCAGTTACAGGGGGCAGACAGATACGCAGTATTTT. Its protein product is CASSYRGQTDTQYF. The chain employs TRBV6-6 and TRBJ2-3; 7 bases match TRBD1. Germline CDR1 is MNHNY and CDR2 is SVGAGI (reference sequence). There are 14 residues in the CDR3. Trimming cost V 2 bases and J 3 bases; bases outside gene matches: 2.

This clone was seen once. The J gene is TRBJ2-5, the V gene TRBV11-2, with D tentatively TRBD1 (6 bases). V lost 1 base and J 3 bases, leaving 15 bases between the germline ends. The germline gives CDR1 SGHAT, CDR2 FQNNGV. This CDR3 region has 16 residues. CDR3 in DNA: TGTGCCAGCAGCTTAGCCGCCAGGGGCGAAGAAGAGACCCAGTACTTC. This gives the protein CASSLAARGEEETQYF.

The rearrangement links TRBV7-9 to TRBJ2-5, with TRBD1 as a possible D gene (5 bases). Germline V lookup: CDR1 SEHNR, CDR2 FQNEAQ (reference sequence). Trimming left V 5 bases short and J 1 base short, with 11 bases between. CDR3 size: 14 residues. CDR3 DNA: TGTGCCAGCAGCAGCAGACAGTTCCAAGAGACCCAGTACTTC. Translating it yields CASSSRQFQETQYF.

The chain's CDR3 is CASRKQLDEQYF. CDR3 in DNA: TGTGCCAGCAGAAAACAACTAGACGAGCAGTACTTC. The chain links TRBV2 to TRBJ2-7; D might be TRBD2 (5 bases). The ends were cut back, 6 bases at V and 5 bases at J, with 11 bases in the middle. In germline, CDR1 is SNHLY, CDR2 FYNNEI. The CDR3 is made up of 12 amino acids.

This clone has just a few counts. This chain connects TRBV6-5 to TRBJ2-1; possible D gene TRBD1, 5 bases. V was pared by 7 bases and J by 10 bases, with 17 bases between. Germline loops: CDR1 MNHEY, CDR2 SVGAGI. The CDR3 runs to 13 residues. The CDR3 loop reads CASTPLGRREQFF. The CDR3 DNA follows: TGTGCCAGCACCCCCCTGGGGCGGCGCGAGCAGTTCTTC.

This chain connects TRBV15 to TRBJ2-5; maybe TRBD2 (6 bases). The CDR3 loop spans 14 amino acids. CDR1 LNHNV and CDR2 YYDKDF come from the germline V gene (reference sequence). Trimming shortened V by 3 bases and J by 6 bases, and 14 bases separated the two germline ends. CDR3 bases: TGTGCCACCAGCAGTGGCAGGCTAGCGCAGACCCAGTACTTC. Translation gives CATSSGRLAQTQYF.

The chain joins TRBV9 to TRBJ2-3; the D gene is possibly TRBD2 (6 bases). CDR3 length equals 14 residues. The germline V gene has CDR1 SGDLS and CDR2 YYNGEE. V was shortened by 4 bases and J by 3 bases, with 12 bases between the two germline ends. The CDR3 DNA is TGTGCCAGCAGCTCGGGGGATCTGACAGATACGCAGTATTTT. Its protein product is CASSSGDLTDTQYF.

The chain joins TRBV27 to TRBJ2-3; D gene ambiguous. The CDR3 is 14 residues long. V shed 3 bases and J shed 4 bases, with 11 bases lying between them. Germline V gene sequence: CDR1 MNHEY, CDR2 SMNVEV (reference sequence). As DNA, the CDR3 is TGTGCCAGCAGTTTCCCTCCCCTTGCAGATACGCAGTATTTT. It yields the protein CASSFPPLADTQYF.

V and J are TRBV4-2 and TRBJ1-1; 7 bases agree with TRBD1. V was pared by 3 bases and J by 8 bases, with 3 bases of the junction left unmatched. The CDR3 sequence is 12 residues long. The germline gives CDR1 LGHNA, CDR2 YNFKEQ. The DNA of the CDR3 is TGTGCCAGCAGCCATGTACAGGGGGAAGCTTTCTTT. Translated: CASSHVQGEAFF.

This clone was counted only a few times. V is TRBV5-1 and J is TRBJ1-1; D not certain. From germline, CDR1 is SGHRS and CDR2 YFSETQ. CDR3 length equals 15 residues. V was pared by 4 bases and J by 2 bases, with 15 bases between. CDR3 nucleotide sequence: TGCGCCAGCAGCCTGGGAACAACGGGTAACACTGAAGCTTTCTTT. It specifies CASSLGTTGNTEAFF.

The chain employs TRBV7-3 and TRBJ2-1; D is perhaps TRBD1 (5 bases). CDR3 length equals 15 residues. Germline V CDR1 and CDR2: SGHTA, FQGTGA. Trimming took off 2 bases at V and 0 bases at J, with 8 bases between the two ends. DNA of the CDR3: TGTGCCAGCAGCTTATCAGGGCCCTCCTACAATGAGCAGTTCTTC. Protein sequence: CASSLSGPSYNEQFF.

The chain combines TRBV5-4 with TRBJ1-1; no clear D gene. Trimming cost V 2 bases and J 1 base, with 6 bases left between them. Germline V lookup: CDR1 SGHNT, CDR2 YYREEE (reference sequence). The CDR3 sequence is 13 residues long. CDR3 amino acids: CASSFSRNTEAFF. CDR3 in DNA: TGTGCCAGCAGCTTTTCGAGGAACACTGAAGCTTTCTTT.

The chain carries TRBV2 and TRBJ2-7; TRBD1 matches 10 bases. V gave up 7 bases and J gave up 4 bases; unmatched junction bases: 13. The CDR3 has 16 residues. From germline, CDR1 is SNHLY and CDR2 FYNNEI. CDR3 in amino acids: CASTEPTGGAGYEQYF. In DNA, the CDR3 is TGTGCCAGCACCGAACCGACAGGGGGCGCCGGTTACGAGCAGTACTTC.

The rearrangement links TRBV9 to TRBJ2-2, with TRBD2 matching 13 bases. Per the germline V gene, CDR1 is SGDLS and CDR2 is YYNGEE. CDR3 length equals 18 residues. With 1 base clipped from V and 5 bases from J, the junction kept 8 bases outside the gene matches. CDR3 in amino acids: CASSVLGLAGVGTGELFF. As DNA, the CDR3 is TGTGCCAGCAGCGTATTAGGACTAGCGGGAGTTGGGACCGGGGAGCTGTTTTTT.

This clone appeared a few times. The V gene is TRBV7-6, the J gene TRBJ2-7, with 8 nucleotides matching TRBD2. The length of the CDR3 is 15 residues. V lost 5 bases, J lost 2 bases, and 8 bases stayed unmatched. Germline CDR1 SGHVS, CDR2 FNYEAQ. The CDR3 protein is CASSTTSGGTYEQYF. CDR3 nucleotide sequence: TGTGCCAGCAGCACAACTAGCGGAGGTACCTACGAGCAGTACTTC. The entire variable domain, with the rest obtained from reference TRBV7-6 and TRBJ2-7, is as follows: GAGVSQSPRYKVTKRGQDVALRCDPISGHVSLYWYRQALGQGPEFLTYFNYEAQQDKSGLPNDRFSAERPEGSISTLTIQRTEQRDSAMYRCASSTTSGGTYEQYFGPGTRLTVT.

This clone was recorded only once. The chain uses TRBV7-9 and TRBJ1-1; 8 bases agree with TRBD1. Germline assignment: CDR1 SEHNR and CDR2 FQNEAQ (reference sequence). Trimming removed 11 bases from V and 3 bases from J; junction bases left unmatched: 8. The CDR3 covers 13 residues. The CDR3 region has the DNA TGTGCCGGGAGACCGACAGGGGACACTGAAGCTTTCTTT. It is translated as CAGRPTGDTEAFF.

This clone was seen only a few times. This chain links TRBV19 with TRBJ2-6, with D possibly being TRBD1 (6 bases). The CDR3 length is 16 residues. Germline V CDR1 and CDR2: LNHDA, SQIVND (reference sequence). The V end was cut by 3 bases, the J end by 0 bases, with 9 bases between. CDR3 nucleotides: TGTGCCAGTAGTATGGACAGCCGCTCTGGGGCCAACGTCCTGACTTTC. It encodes CASSMDSRSGANVLTF.

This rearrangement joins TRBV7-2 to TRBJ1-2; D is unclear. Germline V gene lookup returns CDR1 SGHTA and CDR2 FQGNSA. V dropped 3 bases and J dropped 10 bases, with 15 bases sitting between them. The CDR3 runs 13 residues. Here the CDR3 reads CASSLEEGAAYTF. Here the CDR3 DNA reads TGTGCCAGCAGCTTGGAGGAGGGTGCTGCCTACACCTTC. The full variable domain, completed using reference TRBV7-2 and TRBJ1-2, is GAGVSQSPSNKVTEKGKDVELRCDPISGHTALYWYRQSLGQGLEFLIYFQGNSAPDKSGLPSDRFSAERTGGSVSTLTIQRTQQEDSAVYLCASSLEEGAAYTFGSGTRLTVV.

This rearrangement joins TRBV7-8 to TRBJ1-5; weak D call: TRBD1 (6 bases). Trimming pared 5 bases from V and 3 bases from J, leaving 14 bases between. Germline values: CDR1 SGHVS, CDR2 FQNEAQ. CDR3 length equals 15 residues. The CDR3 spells CASSRDMGNNQPQHF. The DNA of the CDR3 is TGTGCCAGCAGCCGGGACATGGGCAACAATCAGCCCCAGCATTTT.

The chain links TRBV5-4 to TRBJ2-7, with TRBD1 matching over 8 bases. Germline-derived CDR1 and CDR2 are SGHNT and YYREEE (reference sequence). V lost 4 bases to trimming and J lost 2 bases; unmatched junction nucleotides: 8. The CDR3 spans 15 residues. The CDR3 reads CASSTDRGFAYEQYF. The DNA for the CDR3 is TGTGCCAGCAGCACCGACAGGGGATTCGCCTACGAGCAGTACTTC.

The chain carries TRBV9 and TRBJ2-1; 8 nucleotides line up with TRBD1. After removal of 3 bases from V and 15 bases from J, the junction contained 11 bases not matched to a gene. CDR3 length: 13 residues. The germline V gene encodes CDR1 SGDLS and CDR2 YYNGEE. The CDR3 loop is CASSAHYRDRLFF. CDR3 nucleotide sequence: TGTGCCAGCAGCGCTCACTACCGGGACAGGTTGTTCTTC.

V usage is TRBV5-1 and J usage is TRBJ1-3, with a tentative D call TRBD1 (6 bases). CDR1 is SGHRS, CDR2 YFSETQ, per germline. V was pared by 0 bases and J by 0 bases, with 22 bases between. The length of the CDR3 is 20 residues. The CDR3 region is CASSLAQKRHLDSSGNTIYF. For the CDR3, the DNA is TGCGCCAGCAGCTTGGCCCAGAAGCGGCACCTGGACAGCTCTGGAAACACCATATATTTT.

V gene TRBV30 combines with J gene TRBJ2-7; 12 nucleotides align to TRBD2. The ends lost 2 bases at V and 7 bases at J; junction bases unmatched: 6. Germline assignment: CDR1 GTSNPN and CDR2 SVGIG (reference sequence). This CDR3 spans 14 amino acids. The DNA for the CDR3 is TGTGCCTGGAGTCGACTAGCGGGAGTATGGGAGCAGTACTTC. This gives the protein CAWSRLAGVWEQYF.

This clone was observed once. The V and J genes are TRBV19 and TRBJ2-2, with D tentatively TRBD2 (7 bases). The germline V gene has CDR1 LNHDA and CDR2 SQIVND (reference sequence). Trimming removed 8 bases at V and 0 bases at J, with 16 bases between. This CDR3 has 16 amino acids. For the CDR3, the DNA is TGTGCCAGTTCCCCGAGGGGGGGAGCGAACACCGGGGAGCTGTTTTTT. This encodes CASSPRGGANTGELFF. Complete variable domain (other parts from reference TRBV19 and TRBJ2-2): DGGITQSPKYLFRKEGQNVTLSCEQNLNHDAMYWYRQDPGQGLRLIYYSQIVNDFQKGDIAEGYSVSREKKESFPLTVTSAQKNPTAFYLCASSPRGGANTGELFFGEGSRLTVL.

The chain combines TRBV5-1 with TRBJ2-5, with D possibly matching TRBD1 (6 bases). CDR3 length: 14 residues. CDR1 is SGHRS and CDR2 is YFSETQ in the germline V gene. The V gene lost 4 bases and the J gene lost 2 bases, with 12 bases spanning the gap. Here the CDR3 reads CASSLLRGQETQYF. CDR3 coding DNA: TGCGCCAGCAGCCTGTTGAGGGGGCAAGAGACCCAGTACTTC. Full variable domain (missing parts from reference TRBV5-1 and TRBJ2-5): KAGVTQTPRYLIKTRGQQVTLSCSPISGHRSVSWYQQTPGQGLQFLFEYFSETQRNKGNFPGRFSGRQFSNSRSEMNVSTLELGDSALYLCASSLLRGQETQYFGPGTRLLVL.

The CDR3 DNA reads as TGTGCCAGCAGCTCTCGTCCTACCTATGGCTACACCTTC. Its protein product is CASSSRPTYGYTF. The gene calls are TRBV5-4 and TRBJ1-2; D not certain. From germline, CDR1 is SGHNT and CDR2 YYREEE (reference sequence). The CDR3 runs 13 residues. The V end lost 3 bases, the J end lost 4 bases, and 10 bases lay between the germline ends.

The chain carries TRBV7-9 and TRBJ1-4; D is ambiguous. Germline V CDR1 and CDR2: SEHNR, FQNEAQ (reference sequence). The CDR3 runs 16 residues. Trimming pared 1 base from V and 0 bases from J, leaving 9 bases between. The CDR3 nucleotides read TGTGCCAGCAGCTTAGAGACCGGGGCAACTAATGAAAAACTGTTTTTT. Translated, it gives CASSLETGATNEKLFF.

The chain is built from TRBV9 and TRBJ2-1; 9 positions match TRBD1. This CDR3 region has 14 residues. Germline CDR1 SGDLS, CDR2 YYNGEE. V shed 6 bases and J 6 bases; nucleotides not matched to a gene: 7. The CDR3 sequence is CASNRQGVSNEQFF. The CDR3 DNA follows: TGTGCCAGCAACCGACAGGGGGTAAGCAATGAGCAGTTCTTC.

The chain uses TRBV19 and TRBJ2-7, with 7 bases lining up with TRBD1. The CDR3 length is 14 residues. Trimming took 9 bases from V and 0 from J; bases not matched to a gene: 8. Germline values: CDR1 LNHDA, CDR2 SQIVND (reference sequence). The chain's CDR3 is CASRDRVSSYEQYF. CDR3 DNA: TGTGCCAGCCGCGACAGGGTCAGCTCCTACGAGCAGTACTTC.